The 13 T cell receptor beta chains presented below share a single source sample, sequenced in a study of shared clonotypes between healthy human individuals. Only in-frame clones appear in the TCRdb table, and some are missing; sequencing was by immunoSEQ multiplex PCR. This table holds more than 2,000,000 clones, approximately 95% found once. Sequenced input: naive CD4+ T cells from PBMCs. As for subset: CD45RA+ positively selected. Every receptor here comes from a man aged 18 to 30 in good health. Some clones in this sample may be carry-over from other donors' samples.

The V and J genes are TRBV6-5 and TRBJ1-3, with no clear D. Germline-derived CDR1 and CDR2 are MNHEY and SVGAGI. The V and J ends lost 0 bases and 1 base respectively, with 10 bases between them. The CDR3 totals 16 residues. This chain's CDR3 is CASSYSSSLSGNTIYF. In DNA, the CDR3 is TGTGCCAGCAGTTACTCGAGCAGCCTATCTGGAAACACCATATATTTT.

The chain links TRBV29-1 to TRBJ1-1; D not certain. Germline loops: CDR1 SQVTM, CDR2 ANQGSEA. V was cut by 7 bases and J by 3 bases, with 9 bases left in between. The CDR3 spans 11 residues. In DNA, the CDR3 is TGCAGCGGATGGAGGGACACTGAAGCTTTCTTT. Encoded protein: CSGWRDTEAFF.

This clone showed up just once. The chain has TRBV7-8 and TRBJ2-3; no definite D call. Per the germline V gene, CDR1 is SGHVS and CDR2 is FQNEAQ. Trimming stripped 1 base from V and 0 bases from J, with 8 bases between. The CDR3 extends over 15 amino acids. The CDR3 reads CASSLVVGSTDTQYF. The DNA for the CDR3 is TGTGCCAGCAGCTTAGTGGTGGGTAGCACAGATACGCAGTATTTT.

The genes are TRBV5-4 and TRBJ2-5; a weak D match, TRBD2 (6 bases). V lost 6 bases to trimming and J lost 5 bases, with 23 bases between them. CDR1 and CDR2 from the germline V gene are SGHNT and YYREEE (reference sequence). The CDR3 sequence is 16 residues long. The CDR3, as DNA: TGTGCCAGCAACCCTGAGGGGAGGACTTCGGGGGAGACCCAGTACTTC. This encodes CASNPEGRTSGETQYF.

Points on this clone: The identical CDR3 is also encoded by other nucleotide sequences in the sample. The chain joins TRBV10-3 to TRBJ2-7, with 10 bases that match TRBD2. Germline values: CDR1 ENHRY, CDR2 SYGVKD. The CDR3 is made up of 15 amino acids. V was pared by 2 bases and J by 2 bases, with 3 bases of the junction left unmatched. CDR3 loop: CAISEGLAGAYEQYF. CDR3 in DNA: TGTGCCATCAGTGAGGGGCTAGCGGGAGCCTACGAGCAGTACTTC.

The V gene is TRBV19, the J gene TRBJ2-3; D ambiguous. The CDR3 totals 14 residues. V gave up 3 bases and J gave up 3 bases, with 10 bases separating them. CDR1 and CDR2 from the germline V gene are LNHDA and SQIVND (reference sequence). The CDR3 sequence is CASSMAVRTDTQYF. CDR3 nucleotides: TGTGCCAGTAGTATGGCTGTGCGGACAGATACGCAGTATTTT.

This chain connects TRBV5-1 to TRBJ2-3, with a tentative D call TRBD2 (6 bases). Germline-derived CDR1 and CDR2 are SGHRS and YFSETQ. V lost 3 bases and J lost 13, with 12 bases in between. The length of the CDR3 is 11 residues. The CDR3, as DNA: TGCGCCAGCAGCTATAGCGGACCAAAGTATTTT. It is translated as CASSYSGPKYF.

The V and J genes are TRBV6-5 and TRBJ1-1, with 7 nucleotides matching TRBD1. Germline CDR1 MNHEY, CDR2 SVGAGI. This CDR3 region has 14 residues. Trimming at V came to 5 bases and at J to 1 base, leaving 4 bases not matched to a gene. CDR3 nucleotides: TGTGCCAGCAGTAGTCGACAGGGGAACACTGAAGCTTTCTTT. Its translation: CASSSRQGNTEAFF.

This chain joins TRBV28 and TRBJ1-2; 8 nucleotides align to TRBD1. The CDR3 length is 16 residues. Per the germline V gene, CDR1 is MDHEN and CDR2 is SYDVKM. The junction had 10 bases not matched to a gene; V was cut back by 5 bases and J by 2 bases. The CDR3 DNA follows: TGTGCCAGCAGTACCTATAGGGACAGGTTCAACTATGGCTACACCTTC. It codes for CASSTYRDRFNYGYTF.

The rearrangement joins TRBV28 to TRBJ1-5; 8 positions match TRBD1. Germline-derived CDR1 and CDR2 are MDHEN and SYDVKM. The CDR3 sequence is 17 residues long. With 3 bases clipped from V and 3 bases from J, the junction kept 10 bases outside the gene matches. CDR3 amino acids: CASSFTTGTGLNQPQHF. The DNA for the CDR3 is TGTGCCAGCAGTTTCACTACCGGGACAGGCCTCAATCAGCCCCAGCATTTT.

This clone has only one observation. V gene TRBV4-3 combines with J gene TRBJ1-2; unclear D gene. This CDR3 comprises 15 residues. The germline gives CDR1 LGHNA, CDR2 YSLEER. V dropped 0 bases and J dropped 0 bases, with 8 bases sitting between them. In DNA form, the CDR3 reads TGCGCCAGCAGCCAAGACCCCCCCCCTAACTATGGCTACACCTTC. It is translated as CASSQDPPPNYGYTF.

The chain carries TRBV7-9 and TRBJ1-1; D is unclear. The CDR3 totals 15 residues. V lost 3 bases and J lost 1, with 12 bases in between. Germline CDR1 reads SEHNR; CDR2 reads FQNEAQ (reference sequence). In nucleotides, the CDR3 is TGTGCCAGCAGCTTTGGTGGACGGACGAACACTGAAGCTTTCTTT. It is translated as CASSFGGRTNTEAFF.

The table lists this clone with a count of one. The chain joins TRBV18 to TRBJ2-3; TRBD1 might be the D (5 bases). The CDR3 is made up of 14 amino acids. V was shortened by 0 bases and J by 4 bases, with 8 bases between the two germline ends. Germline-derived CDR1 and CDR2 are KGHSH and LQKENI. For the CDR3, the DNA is TGTGCCAGCTCACCACCGTCAGGGCCAGATACGCAGTATTTT. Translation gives CASSPPSGPDTQYF. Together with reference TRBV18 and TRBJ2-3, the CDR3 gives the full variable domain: NAGVMQNPRHLVRRRGQEARLRCSPMKGHSHVYWYRQLPEEGLKFMVYLQKENIIDESGMPKERFSAEFPKEGPSILRIQQVVRGDSAAYFCASSPPSGPDTQYFGPGTRLTVL.